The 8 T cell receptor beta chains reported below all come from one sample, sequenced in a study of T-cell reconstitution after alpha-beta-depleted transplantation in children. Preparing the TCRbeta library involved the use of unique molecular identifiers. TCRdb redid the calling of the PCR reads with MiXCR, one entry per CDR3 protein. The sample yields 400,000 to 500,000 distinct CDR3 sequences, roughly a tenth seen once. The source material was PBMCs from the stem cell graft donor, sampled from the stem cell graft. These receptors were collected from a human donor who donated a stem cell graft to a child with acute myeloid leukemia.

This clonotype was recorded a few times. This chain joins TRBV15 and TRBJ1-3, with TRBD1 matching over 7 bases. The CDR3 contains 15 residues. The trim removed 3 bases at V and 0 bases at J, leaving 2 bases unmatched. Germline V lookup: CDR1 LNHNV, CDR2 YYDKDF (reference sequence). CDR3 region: CATSSDRDSGNTIYF. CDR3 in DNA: TGTGCCACCAGCAGTGACAGGGACTCTGGAAACACCATATATTTT.

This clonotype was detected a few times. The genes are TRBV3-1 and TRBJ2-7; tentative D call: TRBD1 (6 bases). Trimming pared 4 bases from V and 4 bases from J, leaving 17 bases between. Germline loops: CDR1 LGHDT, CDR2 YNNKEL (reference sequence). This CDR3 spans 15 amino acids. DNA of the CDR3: TGTGCCAGCAGCCGAGGGGGAGAGAGAGTTTACGAGCAGTACTTC. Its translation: CASSRGGERVYEQYF.

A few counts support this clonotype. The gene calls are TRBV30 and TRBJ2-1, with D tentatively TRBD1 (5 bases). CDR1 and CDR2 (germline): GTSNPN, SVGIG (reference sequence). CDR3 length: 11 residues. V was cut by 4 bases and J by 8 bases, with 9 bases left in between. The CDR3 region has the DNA TGTGCCTGGACAGGGAACCATGAGCAGTTCTTC. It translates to CAWTGNHEQFF.

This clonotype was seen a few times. This CDR3 is CASSFGLSTGYQETQYF. Here the CDR3 DNA reads TGCGCCAGCAGCTTTGGACTGTCAACGGGCTACCAAGAGACCCAGTACTTC. V gene TRBV5-1 combines with J gene TRBJ2-5; D is possibly TRBD2 (5 bases). The CDR3 length is 17 residues. Trimming shortened V by 2 bases and J by 0 bases, and 17 bases separated the two germline ends. Per the germline V gene, CDR1 is SGHRS and CDR2 is YFSETQ.

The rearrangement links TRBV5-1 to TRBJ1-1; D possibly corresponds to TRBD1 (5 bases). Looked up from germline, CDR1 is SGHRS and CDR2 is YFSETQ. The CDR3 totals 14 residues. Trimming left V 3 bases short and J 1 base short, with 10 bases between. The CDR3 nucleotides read TGCGCCAGCAGCTATGGGGCCTCGAACACTGAAGCTTTCTTT. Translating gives CASSYGASNTEAFF.

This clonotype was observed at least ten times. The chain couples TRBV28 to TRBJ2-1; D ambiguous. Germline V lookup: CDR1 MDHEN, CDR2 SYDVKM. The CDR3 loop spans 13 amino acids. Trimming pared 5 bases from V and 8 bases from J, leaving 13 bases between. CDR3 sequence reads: CASSPHYGDEQFF. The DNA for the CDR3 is TGTGCCAGCAGTCCCCATTACGGTGATGAGCAGTTCTTC.

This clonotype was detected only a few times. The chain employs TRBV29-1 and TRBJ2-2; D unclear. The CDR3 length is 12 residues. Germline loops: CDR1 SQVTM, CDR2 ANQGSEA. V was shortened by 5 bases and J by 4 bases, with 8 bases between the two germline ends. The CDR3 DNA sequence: TGCAGCGTTCTGCTTGCCACCGGGGAGCTGTTTTTT. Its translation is CSVLLATGELFF.

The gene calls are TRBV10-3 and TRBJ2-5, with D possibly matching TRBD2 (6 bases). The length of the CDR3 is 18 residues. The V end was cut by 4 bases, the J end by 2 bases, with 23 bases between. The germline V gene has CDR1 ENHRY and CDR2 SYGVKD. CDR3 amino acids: CAISGGVLGAWKQETQYF. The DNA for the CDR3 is TGTGCCATCAGTGGGGGGGTTCTTGGGGCTTGGAAGCAAGAGACCCAGTACTTC.